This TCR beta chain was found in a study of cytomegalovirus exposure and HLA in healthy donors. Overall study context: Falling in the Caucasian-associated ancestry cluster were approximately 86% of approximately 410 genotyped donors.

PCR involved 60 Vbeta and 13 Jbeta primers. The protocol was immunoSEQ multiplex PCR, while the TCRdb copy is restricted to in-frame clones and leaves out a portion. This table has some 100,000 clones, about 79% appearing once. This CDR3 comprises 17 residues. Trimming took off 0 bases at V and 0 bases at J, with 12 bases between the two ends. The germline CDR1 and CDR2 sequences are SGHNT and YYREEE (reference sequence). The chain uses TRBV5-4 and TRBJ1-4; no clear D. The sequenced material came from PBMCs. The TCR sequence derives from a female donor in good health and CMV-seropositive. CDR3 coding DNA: TGTGCCAGCAGCTTGGGTGGGGTGAGGGCAACTAATGAAAAACTGTTTTTT. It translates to CASSLGGVRATNEKLFF.